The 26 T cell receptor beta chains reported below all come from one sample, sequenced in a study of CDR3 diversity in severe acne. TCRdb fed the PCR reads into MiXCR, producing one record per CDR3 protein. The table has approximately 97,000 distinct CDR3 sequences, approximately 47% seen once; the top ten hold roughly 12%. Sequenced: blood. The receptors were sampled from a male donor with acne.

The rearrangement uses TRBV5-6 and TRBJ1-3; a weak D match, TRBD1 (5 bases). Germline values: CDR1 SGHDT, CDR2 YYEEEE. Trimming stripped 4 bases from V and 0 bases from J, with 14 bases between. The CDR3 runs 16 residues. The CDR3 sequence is CASSQVGGSSGNTIYF. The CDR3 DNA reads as TGTGCCAGCAGCCAAGTGGGGGGGTCCTCTGGAAACACCATATATTTT.

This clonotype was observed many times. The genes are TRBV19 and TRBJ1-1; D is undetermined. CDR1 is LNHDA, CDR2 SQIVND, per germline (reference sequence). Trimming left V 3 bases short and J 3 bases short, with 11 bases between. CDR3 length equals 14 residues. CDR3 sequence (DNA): TGTGCCAGTAGTATTTCTTCCGGGTACACTGAAGCTTTCTTT. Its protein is CASSISSGYTEAFF.

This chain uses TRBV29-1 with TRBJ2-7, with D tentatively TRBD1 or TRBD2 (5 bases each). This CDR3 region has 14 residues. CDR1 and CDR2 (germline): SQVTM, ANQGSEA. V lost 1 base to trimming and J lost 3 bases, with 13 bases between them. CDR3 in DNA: TGCAGCGTTGAAGTTGAGGGGCGAGTCTACGAGCAGTACTTC. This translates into CSVEVEGRVYEQYF.

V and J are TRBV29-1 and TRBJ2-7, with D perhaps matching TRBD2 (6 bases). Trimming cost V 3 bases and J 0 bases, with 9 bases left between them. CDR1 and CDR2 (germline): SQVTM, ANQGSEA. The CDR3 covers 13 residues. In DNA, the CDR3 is TGCAGCGTTGATATCGGGAGCTCCTACGAGCAGTACTTC. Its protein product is CSVDIGSSYEQYF.

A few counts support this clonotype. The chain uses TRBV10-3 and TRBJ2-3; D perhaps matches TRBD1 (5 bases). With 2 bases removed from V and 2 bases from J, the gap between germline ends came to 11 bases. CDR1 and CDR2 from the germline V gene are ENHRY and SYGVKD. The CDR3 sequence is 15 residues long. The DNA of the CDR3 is TGTGCCATCAGTGAGGCAGGGATGAACACAGATACGCAGTATTTT. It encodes CAISEAGMNTDTQYF.

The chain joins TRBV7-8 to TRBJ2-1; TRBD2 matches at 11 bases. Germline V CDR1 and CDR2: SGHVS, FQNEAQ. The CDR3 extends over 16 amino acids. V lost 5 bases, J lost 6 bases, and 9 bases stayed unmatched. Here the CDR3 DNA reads TGTGCCAGCAGCCCACTAGCGGGAGCTTATGGCAATGAGCAGTTCTTC. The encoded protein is CASSPLAGAYGNEQFF.

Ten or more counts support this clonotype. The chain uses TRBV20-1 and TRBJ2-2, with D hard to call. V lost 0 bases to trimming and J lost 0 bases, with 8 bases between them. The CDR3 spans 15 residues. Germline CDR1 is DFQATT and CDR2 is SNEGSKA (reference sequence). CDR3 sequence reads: CSARDQLPNTGELFF. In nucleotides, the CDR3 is TGCAGTGCTAGAGATCAGCTACCGAACACCGGGGAGCTGTTTTTT.

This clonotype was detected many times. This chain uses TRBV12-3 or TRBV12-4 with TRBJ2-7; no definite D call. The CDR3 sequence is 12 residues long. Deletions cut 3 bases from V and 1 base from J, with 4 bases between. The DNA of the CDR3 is TGTGCCAGCAGTTTTGGGTCCTACGAGCAGTACTTC. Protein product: CASSFGSYEQYF.

The CDR3 loop is CSEDRSYYEQYF. CDR3 nucleotides: TGCAGCGAGGACAGGAGCTACTACGAGCAGTACTTC. The V and J genes are TRBV29-1 and TRBJ2-7; 7 positions agree with TRBD1. The V gene's germline CDR1 is SQVTM and CDR2 ANQGSEA. This CDR3 is built from 12 residues. V lost 7 bases to trimming and J lost 3 bases; unmatched junction nucleotides: 6.

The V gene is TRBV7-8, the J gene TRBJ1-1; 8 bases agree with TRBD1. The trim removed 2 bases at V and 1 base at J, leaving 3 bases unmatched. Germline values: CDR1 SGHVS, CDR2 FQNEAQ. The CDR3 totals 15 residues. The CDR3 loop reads CASSLYRGKNTEAFF. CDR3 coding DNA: TGTGCCAGCAGCTTATACAGGGGGAAGAACACTGAAGCTTTCTTT.

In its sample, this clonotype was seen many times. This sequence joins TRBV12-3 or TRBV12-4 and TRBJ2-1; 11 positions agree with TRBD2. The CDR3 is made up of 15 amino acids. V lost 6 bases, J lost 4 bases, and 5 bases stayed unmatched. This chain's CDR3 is CASRLLAGEYNEQFF. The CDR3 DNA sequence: TGTGCCAGCAGACTACTAGCGGGAGAGTACAATGAGCAGTTCTTC.

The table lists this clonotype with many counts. The CDR3 coding sequence is TGTGCCATCAGTGTACAGAAGAACACTGAAGCTTTCTTT. Protein: CAISVQKNTEAFF. This chain links TRBV10-3 with TRBJ1-1; no clear D. Germline CDR1 reads ENHRY; CDR2 reads SYGVKD. Trimming took off 4 bases at V and 1 base at J, with 7 bases between the two ends. The CDR3 is 13 amino acids.

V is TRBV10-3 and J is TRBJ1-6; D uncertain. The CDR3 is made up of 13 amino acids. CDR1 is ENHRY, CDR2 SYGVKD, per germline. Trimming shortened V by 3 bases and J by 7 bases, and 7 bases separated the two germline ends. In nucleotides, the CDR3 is TGTGCCATCAGTGAAGGCTGGAATTCACCCCTCCACTTT. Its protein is CAISEGWNSPLHF.

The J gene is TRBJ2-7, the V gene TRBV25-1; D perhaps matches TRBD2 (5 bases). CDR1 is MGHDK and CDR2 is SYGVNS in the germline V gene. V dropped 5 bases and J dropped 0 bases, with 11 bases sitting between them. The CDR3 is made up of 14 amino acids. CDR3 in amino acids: CASSPVGSSYEQYF. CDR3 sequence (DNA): TGTGCCAGCAGTCCGGTGGGGAGCTCCTACGAGCAGTACTTC.

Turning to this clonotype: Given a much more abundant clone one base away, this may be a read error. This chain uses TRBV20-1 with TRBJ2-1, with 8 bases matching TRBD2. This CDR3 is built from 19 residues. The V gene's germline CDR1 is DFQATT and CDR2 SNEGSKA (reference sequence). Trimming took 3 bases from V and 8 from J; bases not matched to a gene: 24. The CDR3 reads CSARTAGTSGGEVGYEQFF. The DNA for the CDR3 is TGCAGTGCTAGGACCGCCGGGACTAGTGGCGGGGAGGTTGGGTATGAGCAGTTCTTC.

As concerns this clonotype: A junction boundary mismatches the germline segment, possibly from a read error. In DNA, the CDR3 is TGCACCAGCAGCCTAGAGATACCCGGGGGACTAGCGGCCCACGAGCAGTACTTC. Its protein product is CTSSLEIPGGLAAHEQYF. J is TRBJ2-7 and V is TRBV4-3, with 11 bases matching TRBD2. From germline, CDR1 is LGHNA and CDR2 YSLEER. The CDR3 has 18 residues.

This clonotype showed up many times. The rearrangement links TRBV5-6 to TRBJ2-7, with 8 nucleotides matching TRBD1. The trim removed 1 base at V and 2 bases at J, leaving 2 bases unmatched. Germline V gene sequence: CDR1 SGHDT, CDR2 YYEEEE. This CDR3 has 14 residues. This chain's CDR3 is CASSLTGGPYEQYF. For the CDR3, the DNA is TGTGCCAGCAGCTTGACAGGGGGACCCTACGAGCAGTACTTC.

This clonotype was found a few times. Written as DNA, the CDR3 is TGTGCCAGCAGTGGGGGCGGAATCTACAATGAGCAGTTCTTC. Its translation: CASSGGGIYNEQFF. This chain connects TRBV6-1 to TRBJ2-1; the D gene is possibly TRBD1 (5 bases). The germline V gene has CDR1 MNHNS and CDR2 SASEGT. Trimming removed 4 bases from V and 3 bases from J, with 10 bases in between. This CDR3 is 14 amino acids long.

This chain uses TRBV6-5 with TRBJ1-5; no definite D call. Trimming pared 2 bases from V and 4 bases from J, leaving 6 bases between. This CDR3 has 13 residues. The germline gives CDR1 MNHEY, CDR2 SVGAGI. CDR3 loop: CASSYGPNQPQHF. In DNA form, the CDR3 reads TGTGCCAGCAGTTACGGGCCAAATCAGCCCCAGCATTTT.

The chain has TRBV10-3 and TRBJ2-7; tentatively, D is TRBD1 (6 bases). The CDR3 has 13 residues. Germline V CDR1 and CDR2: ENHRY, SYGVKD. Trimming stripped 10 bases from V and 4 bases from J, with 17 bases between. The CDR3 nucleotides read TGTGCCACCATTAGTGAGACAGGATACGAGCAGTACTTC. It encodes CATISETGYEQYF.

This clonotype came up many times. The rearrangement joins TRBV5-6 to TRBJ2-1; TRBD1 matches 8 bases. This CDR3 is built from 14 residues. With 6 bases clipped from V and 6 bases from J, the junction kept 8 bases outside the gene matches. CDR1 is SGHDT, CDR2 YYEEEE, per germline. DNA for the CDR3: TGTGCCAGCAATTACAGGGGGTCCGCCAATGAGCAGTTCTTC. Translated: CASNYRGSANEQFF.

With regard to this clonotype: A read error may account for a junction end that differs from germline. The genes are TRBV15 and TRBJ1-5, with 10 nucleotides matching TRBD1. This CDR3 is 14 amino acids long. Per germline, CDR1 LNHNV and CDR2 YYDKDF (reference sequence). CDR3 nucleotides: TGTGCCAGCAGCCGCGACAGGGGGCTACAGCCCCAGCATTTT. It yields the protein CASSRDRGLQPQHF.

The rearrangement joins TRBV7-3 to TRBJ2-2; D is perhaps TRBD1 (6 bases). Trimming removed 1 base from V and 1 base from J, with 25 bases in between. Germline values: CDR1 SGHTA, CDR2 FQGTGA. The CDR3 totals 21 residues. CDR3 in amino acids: CASSLSARTFEVRGNTGELFF. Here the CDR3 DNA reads TGTGCCAGCAGCTTAAGTGCCCGTACGTTCGAGGTCAGGGGGAACACCGGGGAGCTGTTTTTT.

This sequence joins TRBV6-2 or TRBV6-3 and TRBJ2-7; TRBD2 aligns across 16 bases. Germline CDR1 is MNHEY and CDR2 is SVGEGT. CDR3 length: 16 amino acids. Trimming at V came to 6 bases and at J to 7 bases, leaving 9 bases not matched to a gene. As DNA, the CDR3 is TGTGCCAGCAGCCGACAACCGGGACTAGCGGGAGGGGAGCAGTACTTC. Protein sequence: CASSRQPGLAGGEQYF.

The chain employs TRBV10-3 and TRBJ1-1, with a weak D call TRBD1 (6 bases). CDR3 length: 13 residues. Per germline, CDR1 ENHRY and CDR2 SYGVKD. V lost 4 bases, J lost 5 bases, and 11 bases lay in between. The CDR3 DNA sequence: TGTGCCATCAGTGGGAGGGGGGATACTGAAGCTTTCTTT. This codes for CAISGRGDTEAFF.

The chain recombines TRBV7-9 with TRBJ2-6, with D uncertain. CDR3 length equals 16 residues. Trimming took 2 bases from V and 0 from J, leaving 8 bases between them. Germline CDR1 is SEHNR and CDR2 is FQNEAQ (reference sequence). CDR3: CASSLRGSSGANVLTF. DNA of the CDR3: TGTGCCAGCAGCTTACGTGGGTCCTCTGGGGCCAACGTCCTGACTTTC.